Listed below are T cell receptor beta chains from one sample, sequenced in a study of T cells in Graves' hyperthyroidism and ophthalmopathy. From the multiplex PCR reads, TCRdb called clonotypes with MiXCR, one entry per CDR3 protein. The table lists hundreds of thousands of distinct CDR3 sequences, 45% of them singletons, with less than 9% in the top ten. Sequenced input: peripheral blood or thyroid tissue (not recorded which). The receptors stem from an adult man with Graves' disease, either hyperthyroidism or ophthalmopathy (not recorded which). Each CDR3 is given with its conserved first and last residue. The order of the fields is V gene, D gene, J gene, clone size, CDR3 DNA, CDR3 protein. The D gene is left open where the match is weak. Only some rows state a clone size, as once, few, many or a class for expanded clones.

V: TRBV7-2
D: TRBD1
J: TRBJ1-6
size: NA
DNA: TGTGCCAGCAGTGAAGCTTCGGGACAGTATAATTCACCCCTCCACTTT
CDR3: CASSEASGQYNSPLHF

V: TRBV7-8
D: NA
J: TRBJ1-2
size: NA
DNA: TGTGCCAGCAGCCAAGTGGGGCAGGGCTATGGCTACACCTTC
CDR3: CASSQVGQGYGYTF

V: TRBV2
D: NA
J: TRBJ1-5
size: NA
DNA: TGTGCCAGCAGGTACCCAGGGGGCAATCAGCCCCAGCATTTT
CDR3: CASRYPGGNQPQHF

V: TRBV7-8
D: NA
J: TRBJ1-1
size: NA
DNA: TGTGCCAGCAGTCCCCGGGACGGAGGAATTGCTGAAGCTTTCTTT
CDR3: CASSPRDGGIAEAFF

V: TRBV5-1
D: NA
J: TRBJ1-1
size: few
DNA: TGCGCCAGCAACCCTTCCTCGGGGCCCGGTGAAGCTTTCTTT
CDR3: CASNPSSGPGEAFF

V: TRBV10-3
D: NA
J: TRBJ2-7
size: many
DNA: TGTGCCATCAGTGGCGAAAGGACAGCAGACGAGCAGTACTTC
CDR3: CAISGERTADEQYF

V: TRBV29-1
D: TRBD1
J: TRBJ1-2
size: NA
DNA: TGCAGCCACAGGACAGGGATCTATGGCTACACCTTC
CDR3: CSHRTGIYGYTF

V: TRBV12-3/TRBV12-4
D: NA
J: TRBJ2-5
size: NA
DNA: TGTGCCAGCAGTTTAGCCGGGGGCCACCAAGAGACCCAGTACTTC
CDR3: CASSLAGGHQETQYF

V: TRBV7-9
D: NA
J: TRBJ2-7
size: many
DNA: TGTGCCAGCAGCTTAGCAGTTTACGAGCAGTACTTC
CDR3: CASSLAVYEQYF

V: TRBV7-9
D: NA
J: TRBJ1-1
size: few
DNA: TGTGCCAGCAGCCAAGCGGCCAGGGAGTACACTGAAGCTTTCTTT
CDR3: CASSQAAREYTEAFF

V: TRBV5-1
D: TRBD1
J: TRBJ2-7
size: few
DNA: TGCGCCAGCAGCTTAGCCCCCGGGACAGTATACGAGCAGTACTTC
CDR3: CASSLAPGTVYEQYF

V: TRBV2
D: NA
J: TRBJ2-7
size: NA
DNA: TGTGCCAGCAGCGCAACCCCCGGGTCACTACGGACCCACGAGCAGTACTTC
CDR3: CASSATPGSLRTHEQYF

V: TRBV7-2
D: NA
J: TRBJ2-5
size: few
DNA: TGTGCCAGCAGTGACTTTCCGGGGGCGGGTGCGGAGACCCAGTACTTC
CDR3: CASSDFPGAGAETQYF

V: TRBV5-6
D: TRBD1
J: TRBJ1-2
size: few
DNA: TGTGCCAGCAGCTTGCCCGGACAGGGCGGTGGCTACACCTTC
CDR3: CASSLPGQGGGYTF

V: TRBV7-2
D: TRBD1
J: TRBJ2-2
size: NA
DNA: TGCGCCAGCAGCTTGTTGGGACAGGGGGAGCTGTTTTTT
CDR3: CASSLLGQGELFF

V: TRBV11-2
D: NA
J: TRBJ1-2
size: NA
DNA: TGTGCCAGCAGTCGAAGCGGGATGACAGAACTCTATGGCTACACCTTC
CDR3: CASSRSGMTELYGYTF

V: TRBV2
D: TRBD1
J: TRBJ1-2
size: NA
DNA: TGCGCCAGCAGCCCGGGGACAGGGTTTGGCTACACCTTC
CDR3: CASSPGTGFGYTF

V: TRBV5-8
D: TRBD2
J: TRBJ2-7
size: NA
DNA: TGTGCCAGCAGCCGCCGCTTAGCGGGGGGAAACGAGCAGTACTTC
CDR3: CASSRRLAGGNEQYF

V: TRBV10-2
D: NA
J: TRBJ1-1
size: many
DNA: TGCGCCAGCAGTGATCCAGGGGAGGGCACTGAAGCTTTCTTT
CDR3: CASSDPGEGTEAFF

V: TRBV7-2
D: TRBD1
J: TRBJ1-2
size: NA
DNA: TGTGCCAGCAGCCCAGACAGGGGTGTGTTTGGCTACACCTTC
CDR3: CASSPDRGVFGYTF

V: TRBV5-1
D: NA
J: TRBJ1-2
size: many
DNA: TGCGCCAGCAGCTTGGTCCGGAGGAACTATGGCTACACCTTC
CDR3: CASSLVRRNYGYTF

V: TRBV25-1
D: TRBD1
J: TRBJ2-1
size: once
DNA: TGTGCCAGCAGTATGATGGGACAGGGCTTACATGAGCAGTGCTTC
CDR3: CASSMMGQGLHEQCF

V: TRBV7-9
D: NA
J: TRBJ1-6
size: many
DNA: TGTGCCAGCAGCCAAGGACGGGATTCACCCCTCCACTTT
CDR3: CASSQGRDSPLHF

V: TRBV6-1
D: NA
J: TRBJ1-4
size: NA
DNA: TGTGCCAGCAGTGAGGGGGTCAGGGGTGAAAAACTGTTTTTT
CDR3: CASSEGVRGEKLFF

V: TRBV7-6
D: TRBD1
J: TRBJ2-6
size: NA
DNA: TGTGCCAGCAGCCACCCCGGGACAGGGCGTTTTGGGGCCACCGTCCTGACTTTC
CDR3: CASSHPGTGRFGATVLTF

V: TRBV7-9
D: NA
J: TRBJ2-5
size: many
DNA: TGTGCCAGCAGCTTACGGGTGAGGGCCTGGGAGACCCAGTACTTC
CDR3: CASSLRVRAWETQYF

V: TRBV15
D: TRBD2
J: TRBJ2-5
size: NA
DNA: TGTGCCACCAGCAGAGGAGCGGGAGGGGAGACCCAGTACTTC
CDR3: CATSRGAGGETQYF